The present T cell receptor (beta chain) was sequenced within a study of blood T cell repertoires in COVID-19. Looking at the study overall: Italy, Spain and the United States were the sources of the convalescent and acute COVID-19 samples.

Per the germline V gene, CDR1 is SGHAT and CDR2 is FQNNGV. V shed 1 base, J shed 2 bases, and the junction held 2 bases outside the gene matches. The CDR3 extends over 14 amino acids. The table came from immunoSEQ multiplex PCR; TCRdb's copy has only in-frame clones and leaves some out. The sample lists 300,000 to 350,000 clones, 88% occurring once. Everyone who took part was roughly 18 to 89 years old, and they came from about two dozen US areas. Cohorts were based on clinical histories the participants reported. Recovered status in Cohort 3 required two negative PCRs, clearance, or symptom resolution.

This TCR came from a man aged 25 to 40 who had recovered from COVID-19. Material for sequencing was PBMCs or T cells enriched from blood (not recorded which). V gene TRBV11-2 combines with J gene TRBJ2-7; 7 bases line up with TRBD2. This CDR3 is CASSLGGGTYEQYF. CDR3 in DNA: TGTGCCAGCAGCTTAGGGGGGGGTACCTACGAGCAGTACTTC.